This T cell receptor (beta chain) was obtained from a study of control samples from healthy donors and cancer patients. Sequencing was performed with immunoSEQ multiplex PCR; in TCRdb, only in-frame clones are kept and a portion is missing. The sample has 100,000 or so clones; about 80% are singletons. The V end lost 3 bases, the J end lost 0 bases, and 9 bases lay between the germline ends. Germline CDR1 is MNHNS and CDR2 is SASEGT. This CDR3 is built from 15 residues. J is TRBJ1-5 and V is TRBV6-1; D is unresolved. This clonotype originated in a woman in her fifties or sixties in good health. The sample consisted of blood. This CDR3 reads CASSEMGNSNQPQHF. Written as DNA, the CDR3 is TGTGCCAGCAGTGAGATGGGTAATAGCAATCAGCCCCAGCATTTT.